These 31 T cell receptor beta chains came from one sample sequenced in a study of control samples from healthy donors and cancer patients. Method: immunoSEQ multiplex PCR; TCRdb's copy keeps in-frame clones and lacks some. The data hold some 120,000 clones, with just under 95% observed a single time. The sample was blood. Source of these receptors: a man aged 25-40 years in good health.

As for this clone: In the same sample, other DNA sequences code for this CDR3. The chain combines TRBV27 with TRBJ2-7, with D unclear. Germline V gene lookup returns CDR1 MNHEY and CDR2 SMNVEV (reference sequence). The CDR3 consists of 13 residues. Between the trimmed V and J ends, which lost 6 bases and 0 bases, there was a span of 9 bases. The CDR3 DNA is TGTGCCAGCAGCTATGGAGTCTCCTACGAGCAGTACTTC. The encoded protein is CASSYGVSYEQYF.

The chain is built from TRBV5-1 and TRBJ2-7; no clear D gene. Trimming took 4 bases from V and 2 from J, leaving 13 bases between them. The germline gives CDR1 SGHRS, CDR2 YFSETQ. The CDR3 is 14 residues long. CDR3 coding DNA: TGCGCCAGCAGCCTGCCGGCGACGGCCTACGAGCAGTACTTC. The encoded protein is CASSLPATAYEQYF.

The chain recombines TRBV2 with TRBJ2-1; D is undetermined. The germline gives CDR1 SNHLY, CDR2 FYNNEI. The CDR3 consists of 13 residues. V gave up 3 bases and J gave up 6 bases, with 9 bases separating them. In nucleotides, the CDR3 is TGTGCCAGCAGTGAGGAACAGTTCAATGAGCAGTTCTTC. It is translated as CASSEEQFNEQFF.

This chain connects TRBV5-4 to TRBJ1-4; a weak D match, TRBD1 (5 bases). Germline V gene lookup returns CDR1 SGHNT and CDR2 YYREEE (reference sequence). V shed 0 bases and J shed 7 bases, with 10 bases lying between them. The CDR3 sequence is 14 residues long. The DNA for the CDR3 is TGTGCCAGCAGCTTGGCGGGGCCGGGTGAAAAACTGTTTTTT. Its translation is CASSLAGPGEKLFF.

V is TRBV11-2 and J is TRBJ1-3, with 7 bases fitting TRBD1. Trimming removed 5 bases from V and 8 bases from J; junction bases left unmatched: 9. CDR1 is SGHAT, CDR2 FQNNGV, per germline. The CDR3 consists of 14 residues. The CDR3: CASSIPGQLDTIYF. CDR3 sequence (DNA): TGTGCCAGCAGCATCCCGGGACAGTTAGACACCATATATTTT.

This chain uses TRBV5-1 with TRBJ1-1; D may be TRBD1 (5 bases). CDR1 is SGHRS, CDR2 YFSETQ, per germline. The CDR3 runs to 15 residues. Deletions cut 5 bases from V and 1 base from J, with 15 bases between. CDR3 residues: CASRLLAGPNTEAFF. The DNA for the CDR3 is TGCGCCAGCAGGTTACTCGCGGGACCGAACACTGAAGCTTTCTTT.

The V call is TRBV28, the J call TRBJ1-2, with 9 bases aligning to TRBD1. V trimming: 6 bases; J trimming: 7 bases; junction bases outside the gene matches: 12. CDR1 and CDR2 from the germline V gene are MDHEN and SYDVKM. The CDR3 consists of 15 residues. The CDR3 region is CASSPGTGTQGGYTF. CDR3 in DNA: TGTGCCAGCAGCCCCGGGACAGGGACCCAGGGTGGCTACACCTTC.

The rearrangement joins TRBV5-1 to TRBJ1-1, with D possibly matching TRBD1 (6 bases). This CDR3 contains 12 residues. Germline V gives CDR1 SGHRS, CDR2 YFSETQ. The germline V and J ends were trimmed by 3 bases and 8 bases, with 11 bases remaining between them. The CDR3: CASSSNRVEAFF. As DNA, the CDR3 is TGCGCCAGCAGCTCGAACAGGGTGGAAGCTTTCTTT. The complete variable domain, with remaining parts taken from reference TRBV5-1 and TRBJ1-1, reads KAGVTQTPRYLIKTRGQQVTLSCSPISGHRSVSWYQQTPGQGLQFLFEYFSETQRNKGNFPGRFSGRQFSNSRSEMNVSTLELGDSALYLCASSSNRVEAFFGQGTRLTVV.

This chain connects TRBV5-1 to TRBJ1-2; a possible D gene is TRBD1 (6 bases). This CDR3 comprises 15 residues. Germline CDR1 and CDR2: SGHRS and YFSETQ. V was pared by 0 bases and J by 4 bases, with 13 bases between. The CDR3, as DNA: TGCGCCAGCAGCTTGGAGGGCTTAGGGGGCTATGGCTACACCTTC. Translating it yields CASSLEGLGGYGYTF.

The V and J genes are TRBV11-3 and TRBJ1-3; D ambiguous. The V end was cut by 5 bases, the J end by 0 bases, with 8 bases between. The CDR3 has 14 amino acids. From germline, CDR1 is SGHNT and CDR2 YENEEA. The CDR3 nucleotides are TGTGCCAGCAGCGCTGGAAACTCTGGAAACACCATATATTTT. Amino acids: CASSAGNSGNTIYF.

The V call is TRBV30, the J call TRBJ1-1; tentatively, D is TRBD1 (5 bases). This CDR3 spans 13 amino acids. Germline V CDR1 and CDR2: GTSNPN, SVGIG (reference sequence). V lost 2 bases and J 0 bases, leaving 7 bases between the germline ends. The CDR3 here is CAWSIGVNTEAFF. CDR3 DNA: TGTGCCTGGAGTATAGGGGTGAACACTGAAGCTTTCTTT.

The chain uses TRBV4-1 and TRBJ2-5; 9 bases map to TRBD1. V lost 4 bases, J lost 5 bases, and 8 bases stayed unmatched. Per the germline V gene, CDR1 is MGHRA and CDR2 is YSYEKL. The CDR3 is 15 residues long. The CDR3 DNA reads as TGCGCCAGCAGCCCCCAGGGACAGGGAAGCGAGACCCAGTACTTC. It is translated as CASSPQGQGSETQYF.

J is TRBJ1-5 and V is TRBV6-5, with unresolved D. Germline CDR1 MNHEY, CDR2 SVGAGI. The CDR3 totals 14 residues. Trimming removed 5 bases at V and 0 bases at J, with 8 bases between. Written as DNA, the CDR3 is TGTGCCAGCAGTCTAACACATAGCAATCAGCCCCAGCATTTT. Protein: CASSLTHSNQPQHF.

The CDR3 DNA sequence: TGTGCCAGCAGTTGGGACCCTCCATCTAATGGCTACACCTTC. Encoded protein: CASSWDPPSNGYTF. The chain joins TRBV27 to TRBJ1-2; D might be TRBD1 (5 bases). V was trimmed by 4 bases and J by 6 bases, leaving 15 bases between them. CDR3 length equals 14 residues. CDR1 is MNHEY, CDR2 SMNVEV, per germline (reference sequence).

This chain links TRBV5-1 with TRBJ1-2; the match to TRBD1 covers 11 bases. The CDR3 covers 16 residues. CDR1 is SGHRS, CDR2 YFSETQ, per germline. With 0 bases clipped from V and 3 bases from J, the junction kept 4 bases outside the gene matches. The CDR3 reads CASSLVGQGAHYGYTF. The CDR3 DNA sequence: TGCGCCAGCAGCTTGGTTGGACAGGGGGCTCACTATGGCTACACCTTC.

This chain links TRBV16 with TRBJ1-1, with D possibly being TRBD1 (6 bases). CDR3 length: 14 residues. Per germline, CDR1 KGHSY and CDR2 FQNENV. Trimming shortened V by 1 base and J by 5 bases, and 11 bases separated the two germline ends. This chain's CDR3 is CASSQLGGPTEAFF. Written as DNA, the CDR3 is TGTGCCAGCAGCCAATTGGGGGGGCCGACTGAAGCTTTCTTT.

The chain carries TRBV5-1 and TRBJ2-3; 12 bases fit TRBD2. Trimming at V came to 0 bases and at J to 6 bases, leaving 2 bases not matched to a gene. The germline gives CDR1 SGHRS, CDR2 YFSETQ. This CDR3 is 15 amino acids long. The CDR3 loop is CASSLGLAGDDTQYF. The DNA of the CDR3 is TGCGCCAGCAGCTTGGGACTAGCGGGGGATGATACGCAGTATTTT.

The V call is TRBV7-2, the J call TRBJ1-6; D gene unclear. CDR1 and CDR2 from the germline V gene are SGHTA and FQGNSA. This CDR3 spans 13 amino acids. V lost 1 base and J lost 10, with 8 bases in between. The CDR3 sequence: CASSLDVVSPLHF. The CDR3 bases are TGTGCCAGCAGCTTAGACGTGGTATCACCCCTCCACTTT.

CDR3 nucleotides: TGTGCCAGCAGCCAAGTTCAGGGAAGCTCTGGAAACACCATATATTTT. Amino acid sequence: CASSQVQGSSGNTIYF. The V gene is TRBV4-2, the J gene TRBJ1-3, with a tentative D call TRBD1 (5 bases). This CDR3 has 16 residues. Between the trimmed V and J ends, which lost 1 base and 0 bases, there was a span of 10 bases. Germline V CDR1 and CDR2: LGHNA, YNFKEQ.

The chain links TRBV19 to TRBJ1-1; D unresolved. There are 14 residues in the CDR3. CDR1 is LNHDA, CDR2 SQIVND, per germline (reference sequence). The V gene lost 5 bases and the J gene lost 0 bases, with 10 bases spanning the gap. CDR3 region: CASSVRYMNTEAFF. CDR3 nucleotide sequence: TGTGCCAGTAGTGTACGTTACATGAACACTGAAGCTTTCTTT.

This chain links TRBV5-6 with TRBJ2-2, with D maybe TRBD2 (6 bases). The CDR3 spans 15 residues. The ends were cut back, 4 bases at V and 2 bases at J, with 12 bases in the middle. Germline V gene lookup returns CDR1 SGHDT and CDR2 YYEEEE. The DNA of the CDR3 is TGTGCCAGCAGCGTCAGCGGGTTTAACACCGGGGAGCTGTTTTTT. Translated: CASSVSGFNTGELFF. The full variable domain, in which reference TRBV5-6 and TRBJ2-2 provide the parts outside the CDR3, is DAGVTQSPTHLIKTRGQQVTLRCSPKSGHDTVSWYQQALGQGPQFIFQYYEEEERQRGNFPDRFSGHQFPNYSSELNVNALLLGDSALYLCASSVSGFNTGELFFGEGSRLTVL.

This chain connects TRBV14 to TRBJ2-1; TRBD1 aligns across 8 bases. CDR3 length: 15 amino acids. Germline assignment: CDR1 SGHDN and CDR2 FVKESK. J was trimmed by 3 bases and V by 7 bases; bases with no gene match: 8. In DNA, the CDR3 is TGTGCCAGCATGCCAAGTGGACAGGGCTACAATGAGCAGTTCTTC. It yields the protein CASMPSGQGYNEQFF.

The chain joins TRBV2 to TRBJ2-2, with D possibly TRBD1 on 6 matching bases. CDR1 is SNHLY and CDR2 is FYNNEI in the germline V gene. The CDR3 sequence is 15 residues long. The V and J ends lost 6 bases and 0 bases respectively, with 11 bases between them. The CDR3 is CASSAGTPNTGELFF. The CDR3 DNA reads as TGTGCCAGCAGCGCCGGGACACCGAACACCGGGGAGCTGTTTTTT.

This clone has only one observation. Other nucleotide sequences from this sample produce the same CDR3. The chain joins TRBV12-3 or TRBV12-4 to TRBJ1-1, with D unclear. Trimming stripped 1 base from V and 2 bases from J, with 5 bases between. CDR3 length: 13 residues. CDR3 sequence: CASSLGGNTEAFF. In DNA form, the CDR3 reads TGTGCCAGCAGTTTAGGAGGAAACACTGAAGCTTTCTTT.

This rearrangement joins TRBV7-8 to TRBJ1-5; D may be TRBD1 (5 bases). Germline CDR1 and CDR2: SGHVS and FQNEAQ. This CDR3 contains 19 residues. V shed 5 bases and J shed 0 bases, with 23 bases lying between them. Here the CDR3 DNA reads TGTGCCAGCAGCCGGGACTGGACCATATCTCGATATAGCAATCAGCCCCAGCATTTT. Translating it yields CASSRDWTISRYSNQPQHF. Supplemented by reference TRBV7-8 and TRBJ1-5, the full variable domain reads GAGVSQSPRYKVAKRGQDVALRCDPISGHVSLFWYQQALGQGPEFLTYFQNEAQLDKSGLPSDRFFAERPEGSVSTLKIQRTQQEDSAVYLCASSRDWTISRYSNQPQHFGDGTRLSIL.

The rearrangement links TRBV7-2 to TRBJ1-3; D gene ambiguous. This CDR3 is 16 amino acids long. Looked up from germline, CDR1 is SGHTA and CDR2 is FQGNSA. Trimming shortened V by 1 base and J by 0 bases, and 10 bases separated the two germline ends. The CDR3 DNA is TGTGCCAGCAGCTTAGAACCAGTAGTCTCTGGAAACACCATATATTTT. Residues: CASSLEPVVSGNTIYF.

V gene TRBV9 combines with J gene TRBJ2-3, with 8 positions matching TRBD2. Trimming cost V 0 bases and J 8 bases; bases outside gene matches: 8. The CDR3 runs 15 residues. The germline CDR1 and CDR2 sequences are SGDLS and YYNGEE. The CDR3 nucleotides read TGTGCCAGCAGCGTAGGGGACGCGGCGGGGGGTACGCAGTATTTT. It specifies CASSVGDAAGGTQYF.

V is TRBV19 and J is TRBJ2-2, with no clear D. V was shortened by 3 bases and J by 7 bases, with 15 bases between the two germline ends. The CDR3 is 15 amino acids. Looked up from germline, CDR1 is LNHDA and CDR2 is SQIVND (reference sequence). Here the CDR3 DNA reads TGTGCCAGTAGTATCTCTCTTTACGGAGTCGGGGAGCTGTTTTTT. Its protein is CASSISLYGVGELFF. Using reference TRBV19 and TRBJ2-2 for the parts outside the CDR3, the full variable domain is DGGITQSPKYLFRKEGQNVTLSCEQNLNHDAMYWYRQDPGQGLRLIYYSQIVNDFQKGDIAEGYSVSREKKESFPLTVTSAQKNPTAFYLCASSISLYGVGELFFGEGSRLTVL.

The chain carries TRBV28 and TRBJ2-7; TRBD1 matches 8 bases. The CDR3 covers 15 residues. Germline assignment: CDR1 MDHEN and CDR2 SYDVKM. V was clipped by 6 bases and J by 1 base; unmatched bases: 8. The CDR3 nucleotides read TGTGCCAGCAGACCTCGGGACAGGCCGTCCTACGAGCAGTACTTC. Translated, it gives CASRPRDRPSYEQYF.

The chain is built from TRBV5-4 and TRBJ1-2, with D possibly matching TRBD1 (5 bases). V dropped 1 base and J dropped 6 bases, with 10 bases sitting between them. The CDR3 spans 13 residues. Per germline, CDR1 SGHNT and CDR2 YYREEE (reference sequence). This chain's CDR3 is CASSLPRDHGYTF. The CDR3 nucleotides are TGTGCCAGCAGCTTGCCGAGGGACCATGGCTACACCTTC.

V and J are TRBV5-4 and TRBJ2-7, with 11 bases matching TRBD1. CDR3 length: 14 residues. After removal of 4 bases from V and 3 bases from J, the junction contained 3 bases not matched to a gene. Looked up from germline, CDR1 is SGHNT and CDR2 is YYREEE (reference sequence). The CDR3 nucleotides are TGTGCCAGCAGCGGACAGGGGGCGGTCTACGAGCAGTACTTC. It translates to CASSGQGAVYEQYF.